One sample yielded the 9 T cell receptor beta chains listed below, sequenced in a study of metastatic and nonmetastatic thyroid tumors. There were no patients who had received any treatment before thyroid surgery. TCRdb reassembled clones from the PCR reads with MiXCR. The sample contains about 16,000 clones, around 13% of which appear only once. Sequenced input: tumor tissue. Receptors originate from a female donor with papillary thyroid cancer or a benign thyroid nodule (not recorded which). Some clones in this sample may be carry-over from other donors' samples.

On this clone: A much larger clone lies one base from this, so it may be a read error. This chain connects TRBV20-1 to TRBJ2-3; tentative D call: TRBD2 (5 bases). This CDR3 comprises 12 residues. The germline V gene encodes CDR1 DFQATT and CDR2 SNEGSKA (reference sequence). Here the CDR3 DNA reads TGCGGTGACCGGGAAAACACAGATACGCAGTATTTT. Its translation is CGDRENTDTQYF.

By share, this clone ranks as medium-sized. V is TRBV11-2 and J is TRBJ2-7, with a weak D call TRBD1 (7 bases). The germline CDR1 and CDR2 sequences are SGHAT and FQNNGV. The germline V and J ends were trimmed by 5 bases and 2 bases, with 19 bases remaining between them. The CDR3 totals 16 residues. The CDR3 is CASSGKEGALTYEQYF. The CDR3 DNA is TGTGCCAGCAGCGGGAAGGAGGGGGCCCTCACCTACGAGCAGTACTTC.

The CDR3 reads CASSSDPMSSYEQYF. The CDR3 DNA follows: TGTGCCAGTTCTAGCGACCCCATGAGCTCCTACGAGCAGTACTTC. The gene calls are TRBV19 and TRBJ2-7, with a possible D match to TRBD2 (6 bases). There are 15 residues in the CDR3. V lost 8 bases to trimming and J lost 0 bases, with 17 bases between them. In germline, CDR1 is LNHDA, CDR2 SQIVND (reference sequence).

This clone ranks as medium-sized (0.01 to 0.1%). The chain links TRBV5-1 to TRBJ1-5; 10 bases are shared with TRBD1. V shed 4 bases, J shed 4 bases, and the junction held 2 bases outside the gene matches. CDR1 and CDR2 (germline): SGHRS, YFSETQ. This CDR3 has 14 amino acids. The CDR3 sequence: CASSGGQGNQPQHF. The CDR3 DNA sequence: TGCGCCAGCAGCGGGGGACAGGGGAATCAGCCCCAGCATTTT. The full variable domain, its missing parts supplied by reference TRBV5-1 and TRBJ1-5, is KAGVTQTPRYLIKTRGQQVTLSCSPISGHRSVSWYQQTPGQGLQFLFEYFSETQRNKGNFPGRFSGRQFSNSRSEMNVSTLELGDSALYLCASSGGQGNQPQHFGDGTRLSIL.

Of note for this clone: Just one base apart from a much larger clone, this may be a read error. This chain links TRBV5-1 with TRBJ1-4; D is possibly TRBD1 (5 bases). The CDR3 extends over 14 amino acids. Germline CDR1 is SGHRS and CDR2 is YFSETQ. Trimming removed 4 bases at V and 11 bases at J, with 18 bases between. The chain's CDR3 is CASSPHGGVVKLFF. The CDR3 coding sequence is TGCGCCAGCAGCCCCCATGGGGGGGTAGTGAAACTGTTTTTT.

In its sample, this clone was seen many times. This sequence joins TRBV6-1 and TRBJ2-5, with 9 bases aligning to TRBD1. The CDR3 is made up of 15 amino acids. Losses at the gene ends were 7 bases for V and 5 bases for J; bases not matched to a gene: 11. Germline V gene sequence: CDR1 MNHNS, CDR2 SASEGT. The CDR3 loop is CASTTGQGRGETQYF. In DNA, the CDR3 is TGTGCCAGCACCACGGGACAGGGCCGGGGTGAGACCCAGTACTTC.

This clone was counted at least ten times. CDR3 sequence reads: CSQMGGGEETQYF. The CDR3 bases are TGCAGTCAAATGGGGGGAGGGGAGGAGACCCAGTACTTC. This chain connects TRBV20-1 to TRBJ2-5, with 7 bases lining up with TRBD2. Unmatched junction bases numbered 11, after V lost 8 bases and J lost 5 bases. Germline CDR1 reads DFQATT; CDR2 reads SNEGSKA (reference sequence). This CDR3 is 13 amino acids long.

This clone was counted at least ten times. The chain is built from TRBV7-9 and TRBJ2-3, with TRBD1 identical over 7 bases. CDR1 and CDR2 (germline): SEHNR, FQNEAQ (reference sequence). The CDR3 covers 14 residues. With 4 bases clipped from V and 5 bases from J, the junction kept 6 bases outside the gene matches. CDR3 DNA: TGTGCCAGCAGCTCGACAGGGAAGAGAGATACGCAGTATTTT. It translates to CASSSTGKRDTQYF.

This clone has a count of ten or more. The chain is built from TRBV6-2 or TRBV6-3 and TRBJ2-3, with TRBD1 as a possible D gene (7 bases). The V gene's germline CDR1 is MNHEY and CDR2 SVGEGT. Trimming removed 2 bases at V and 2 bases at J, with 17 bases between. The CDR3 totals 17 residues. The CDR3 loop is CASSYELWRGLTDTQYF. The CDR3 DNA reads TGTGCCAGCAGTTACGAATTGTGGAGGGGGCTCACAGATACGCAGTATTTT.